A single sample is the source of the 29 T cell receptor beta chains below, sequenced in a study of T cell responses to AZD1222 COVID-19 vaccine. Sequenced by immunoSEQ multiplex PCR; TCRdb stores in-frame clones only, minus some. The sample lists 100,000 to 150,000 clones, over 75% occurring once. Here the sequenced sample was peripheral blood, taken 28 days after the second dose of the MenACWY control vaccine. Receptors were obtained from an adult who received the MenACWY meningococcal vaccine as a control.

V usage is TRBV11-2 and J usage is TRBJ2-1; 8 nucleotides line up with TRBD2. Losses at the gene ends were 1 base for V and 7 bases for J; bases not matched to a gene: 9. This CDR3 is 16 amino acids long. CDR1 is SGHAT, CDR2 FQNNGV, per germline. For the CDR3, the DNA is TGTGCCAGCAGCTTAGTAACGACGGGAGGGCTTAATGAGCAGTTCTTC. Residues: CASSLVTTGGLNEQFF.

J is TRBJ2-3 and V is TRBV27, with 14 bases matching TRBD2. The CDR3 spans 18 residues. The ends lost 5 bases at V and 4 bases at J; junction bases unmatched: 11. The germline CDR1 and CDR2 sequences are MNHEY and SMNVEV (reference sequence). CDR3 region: CASSPRLGLAGVPDTQYF. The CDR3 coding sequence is TGTGCCAGCAGTCCAAGGTTGGGACTAGCGGGAGTCCCAGATACGCAGTATTTT.

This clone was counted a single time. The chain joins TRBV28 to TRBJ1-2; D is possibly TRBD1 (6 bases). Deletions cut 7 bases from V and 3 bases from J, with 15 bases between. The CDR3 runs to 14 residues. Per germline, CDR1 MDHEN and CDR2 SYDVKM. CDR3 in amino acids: CASTNREDDYGYTF. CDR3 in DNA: TGTGCCAGCACAAACAGGGAGGACGACTATGGCTACACCTTC.

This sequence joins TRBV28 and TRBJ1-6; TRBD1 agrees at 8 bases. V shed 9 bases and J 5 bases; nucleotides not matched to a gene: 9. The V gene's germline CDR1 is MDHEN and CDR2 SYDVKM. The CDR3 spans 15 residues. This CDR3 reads CASRAGGFNNSPLHF. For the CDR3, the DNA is TGTGCCAGTCGGGCAGGGGGCTTCAATAATTCACCCCTCCACTTT.

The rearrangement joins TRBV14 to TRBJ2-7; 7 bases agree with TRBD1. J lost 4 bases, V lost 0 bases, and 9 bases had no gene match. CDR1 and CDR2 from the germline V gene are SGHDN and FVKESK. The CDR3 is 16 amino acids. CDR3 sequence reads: CASSQEKTGILYEQYF. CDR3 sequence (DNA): TGTGCCAGCAGCCAAGAGAAGACAGGGATTCTTTACGAGCAGTACTTC.

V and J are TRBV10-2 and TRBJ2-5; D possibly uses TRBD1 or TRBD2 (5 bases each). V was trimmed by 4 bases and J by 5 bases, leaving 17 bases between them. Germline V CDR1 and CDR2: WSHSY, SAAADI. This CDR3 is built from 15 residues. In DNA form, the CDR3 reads TGCGCCAGCAGTGTGGGGGATATGTCATGGGAGACCCAGTACTTC. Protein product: CASSVGDMSWETQYF.

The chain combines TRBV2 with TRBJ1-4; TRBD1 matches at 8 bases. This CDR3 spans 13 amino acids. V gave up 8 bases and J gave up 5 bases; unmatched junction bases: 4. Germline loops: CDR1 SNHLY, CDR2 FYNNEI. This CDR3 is CASGDRRNEKLFF. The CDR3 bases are TGTGCCAGCGGGGACAGGCGAAATGAAAAACTGTTTTTT. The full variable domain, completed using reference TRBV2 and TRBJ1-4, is EPEVTQTPSHQVTQMGQEVILRCVPISNHLYFYWYRQILGQKVEFLVSFYNNEISEKSEIFDDQFSVERPDGSNFTLKIRSTKLEDSAMYFCASGDRRNEKLFFGSGTQLSVL.

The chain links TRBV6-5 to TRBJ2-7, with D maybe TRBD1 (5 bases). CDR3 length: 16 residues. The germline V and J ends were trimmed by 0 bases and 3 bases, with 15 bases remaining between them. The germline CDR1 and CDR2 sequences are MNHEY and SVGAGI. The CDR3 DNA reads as TGTGCCAGCAGTTACTCGTATCGGCAGGGCCGCTACGAGCAGTACTTC. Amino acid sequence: CASSYSYRQGRYEQYF.

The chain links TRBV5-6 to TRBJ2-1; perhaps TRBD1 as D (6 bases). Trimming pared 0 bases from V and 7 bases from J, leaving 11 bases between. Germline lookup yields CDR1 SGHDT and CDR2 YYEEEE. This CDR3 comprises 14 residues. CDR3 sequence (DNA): TGTGCCAGCAGCTTGGTAGGGGGTACAAATGAGCAGTTCTTC. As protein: CASSLVGGTNEQFF.

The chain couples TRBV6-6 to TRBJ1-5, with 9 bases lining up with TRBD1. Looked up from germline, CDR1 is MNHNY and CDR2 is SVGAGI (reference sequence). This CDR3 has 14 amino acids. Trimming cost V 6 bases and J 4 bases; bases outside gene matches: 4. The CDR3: CASRTGGGNQPQHF. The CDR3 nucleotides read TGTGCCAGCAGGACAGGGGGAGGTAATCAGCCCCAGCATTTT.

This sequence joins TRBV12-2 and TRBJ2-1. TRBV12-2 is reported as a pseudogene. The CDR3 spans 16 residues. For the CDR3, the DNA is TGTGCAAGTCCCCAGAGGGGCCCTCGGAAATACAATGAGCAGTTCTTC. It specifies CASPQRGPRKYNEQFF.

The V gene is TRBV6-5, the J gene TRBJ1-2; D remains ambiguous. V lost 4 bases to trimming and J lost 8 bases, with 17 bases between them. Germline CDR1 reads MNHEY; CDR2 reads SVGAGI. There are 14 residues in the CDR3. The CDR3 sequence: CASSSAQRSRGYTF. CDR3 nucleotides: TGTGCCAGCAGTTCCGCCCAAAGGTCGCGGGGCTACACCTTC.

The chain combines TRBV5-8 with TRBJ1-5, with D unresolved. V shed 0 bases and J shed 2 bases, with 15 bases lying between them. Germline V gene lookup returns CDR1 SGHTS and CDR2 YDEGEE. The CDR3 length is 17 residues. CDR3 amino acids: CASSLAKLVLGNQPQHF. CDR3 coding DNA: TGTGCCAGCAGCTTGGCCAAGCTAGTTTTGGGCAATCAGCCCCAGCATTTT.

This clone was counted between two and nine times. The CDR3 loop reads CASSVVSGQGTFNQPQHF. The CDR3 coding sequence is TGTGCCAGCAGTGTCGTCTCGGGACAGGGGACTTTCAATCAGCCCCAGCATTTT. The chain links TRBV2 to TRBJ1-5, with 10 nucleotides matching TRBD1. The trim removed 4 bases at V and 3 bases at J, leaving 12 bases unmatched. The germline V gene has CDR1 SNHLY and CDR2 FYNNEI. This CDR3 is built from 18 residues.

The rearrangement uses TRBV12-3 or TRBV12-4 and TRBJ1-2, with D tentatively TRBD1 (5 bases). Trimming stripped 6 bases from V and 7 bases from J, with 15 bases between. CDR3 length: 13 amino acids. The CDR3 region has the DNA TGTGCCAGCAGCTCCGACAGATACGGTGGCTACACCTTC. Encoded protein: CASSSDRYGGYTF.

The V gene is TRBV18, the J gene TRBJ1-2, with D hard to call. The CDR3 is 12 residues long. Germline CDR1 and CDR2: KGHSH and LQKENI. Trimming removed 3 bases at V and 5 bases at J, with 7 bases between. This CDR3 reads CASSPTRYGYTF. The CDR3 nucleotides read TGTGCCAGCTCACCCACGAGGTATGGCTACACCTTC.

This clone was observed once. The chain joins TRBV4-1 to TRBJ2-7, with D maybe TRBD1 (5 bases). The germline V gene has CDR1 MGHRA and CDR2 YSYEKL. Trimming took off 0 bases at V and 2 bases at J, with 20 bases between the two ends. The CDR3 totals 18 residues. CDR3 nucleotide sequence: TGCGCCAGCAGCCAAGAGTCCCCTCACCGACAGTTCCCCTACGAGCAGTACTTC. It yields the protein CASSQESPHRQFPYEQYF.

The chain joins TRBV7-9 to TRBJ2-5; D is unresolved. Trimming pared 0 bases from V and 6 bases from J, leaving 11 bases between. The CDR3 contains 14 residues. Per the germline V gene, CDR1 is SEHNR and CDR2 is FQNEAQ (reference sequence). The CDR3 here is CASSLAGSSKTQYF. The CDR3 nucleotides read TGTGCCAGCAGCTTAGCAGGGTCAAGTAAGACCCAGTACTTC.

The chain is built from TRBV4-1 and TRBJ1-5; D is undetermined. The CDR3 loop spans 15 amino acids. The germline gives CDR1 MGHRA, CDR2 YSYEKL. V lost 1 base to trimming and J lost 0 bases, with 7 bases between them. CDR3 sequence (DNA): TGCGCCAGCAGCCAAGTCTTACGTAGCAATCAGCCCCAGCATTTT. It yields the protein CASSQVLRSNQPQHF.

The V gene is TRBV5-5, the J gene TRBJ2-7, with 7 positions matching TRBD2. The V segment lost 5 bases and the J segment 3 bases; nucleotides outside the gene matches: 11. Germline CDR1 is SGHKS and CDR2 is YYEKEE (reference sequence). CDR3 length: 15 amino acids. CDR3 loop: CASSQRGGAYYEQYV. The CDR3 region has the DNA TGTGCCAGCAGTCAACGGGGAGGGGCTTACTACGAGCAGTACGTC.

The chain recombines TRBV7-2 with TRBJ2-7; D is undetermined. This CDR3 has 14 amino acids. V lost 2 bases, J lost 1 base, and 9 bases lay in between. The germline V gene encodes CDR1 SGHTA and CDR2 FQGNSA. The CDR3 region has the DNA TGTGCCAGCAGCTTAATAACCGAATCCTACGAGCAGTACGTC. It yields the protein CASSLITESYEQYV.

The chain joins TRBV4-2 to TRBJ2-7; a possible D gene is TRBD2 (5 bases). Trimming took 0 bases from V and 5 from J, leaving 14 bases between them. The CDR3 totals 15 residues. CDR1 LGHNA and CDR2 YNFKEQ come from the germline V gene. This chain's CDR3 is CASSQDRDDRDEQYF. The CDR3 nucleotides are TGTGCCAGCAGCCAAGACCGGGATGATCGGGACGAGCAGTACTTC.

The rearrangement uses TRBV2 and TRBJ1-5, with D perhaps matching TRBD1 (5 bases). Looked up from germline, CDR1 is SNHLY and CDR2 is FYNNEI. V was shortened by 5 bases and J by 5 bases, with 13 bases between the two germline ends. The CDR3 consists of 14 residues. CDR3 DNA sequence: TGTGCCAGCAGTTCAGGGTCGGGGGATCAGCCCCAGCATTTT. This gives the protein CASSSGSGDQPQHF.

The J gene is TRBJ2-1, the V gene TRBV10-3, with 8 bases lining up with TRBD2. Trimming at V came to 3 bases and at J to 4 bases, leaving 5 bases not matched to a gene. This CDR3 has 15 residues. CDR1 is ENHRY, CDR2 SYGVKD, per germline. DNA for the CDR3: TGTGCCATCAGTGATCCTAGCGGGTGGTACAATGAGCAGTTCTTC. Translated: CAISDPSGWYNEQFF.

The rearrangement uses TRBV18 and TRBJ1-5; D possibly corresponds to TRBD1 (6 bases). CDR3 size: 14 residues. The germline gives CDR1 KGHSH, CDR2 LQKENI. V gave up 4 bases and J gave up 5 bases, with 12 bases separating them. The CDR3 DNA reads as TGTGCCAGCTCACAACAGGGTCGGGATCAGCCCCAGCATTTT. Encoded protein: CASSQQGRDQPQHF.

CDR3 bases: TGCGCCAGCAGCTCCCAATTCGGGCAGGGGCTCTACAATGAGCAGTTCTTC. Translation gives CASSSQFGQGLYNEQFF. The chain couples TRBV4-3 to TRBJ2-1; a possible D gene is TRBD1 (6 bases). This CDR3 region has 17 residues. The V gene's germline CDR1 is LGHNA and CDR2 YSLEER. V lost 5 bases and J 3 bases, leaving 20 bases between the germline ends.

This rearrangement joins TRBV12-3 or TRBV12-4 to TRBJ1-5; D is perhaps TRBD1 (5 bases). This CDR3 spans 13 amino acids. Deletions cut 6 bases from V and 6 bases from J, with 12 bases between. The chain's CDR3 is CASSTGLSQPQHF. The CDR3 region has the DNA TGTGCCAGCAGCACAGGCCTAAGTCAGCCCCAGCATTTT.

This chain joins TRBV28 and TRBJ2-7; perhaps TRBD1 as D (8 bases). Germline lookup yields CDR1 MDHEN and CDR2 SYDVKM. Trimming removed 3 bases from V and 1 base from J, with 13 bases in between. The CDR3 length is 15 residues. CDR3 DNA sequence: TGTGCCAGCAGTTTTTTACAGGGGGGGTCCTACGAGCAGTACTTC. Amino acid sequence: CASSFLQGGSYEQYF.

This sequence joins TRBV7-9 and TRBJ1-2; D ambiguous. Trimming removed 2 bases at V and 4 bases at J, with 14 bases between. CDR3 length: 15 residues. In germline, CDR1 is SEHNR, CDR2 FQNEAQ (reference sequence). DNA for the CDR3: TGTGCCAGCAGCTTACCCTGGCCAGAGACCTATGGCTACACCTTC. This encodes CASSLPWPETYGYTF.